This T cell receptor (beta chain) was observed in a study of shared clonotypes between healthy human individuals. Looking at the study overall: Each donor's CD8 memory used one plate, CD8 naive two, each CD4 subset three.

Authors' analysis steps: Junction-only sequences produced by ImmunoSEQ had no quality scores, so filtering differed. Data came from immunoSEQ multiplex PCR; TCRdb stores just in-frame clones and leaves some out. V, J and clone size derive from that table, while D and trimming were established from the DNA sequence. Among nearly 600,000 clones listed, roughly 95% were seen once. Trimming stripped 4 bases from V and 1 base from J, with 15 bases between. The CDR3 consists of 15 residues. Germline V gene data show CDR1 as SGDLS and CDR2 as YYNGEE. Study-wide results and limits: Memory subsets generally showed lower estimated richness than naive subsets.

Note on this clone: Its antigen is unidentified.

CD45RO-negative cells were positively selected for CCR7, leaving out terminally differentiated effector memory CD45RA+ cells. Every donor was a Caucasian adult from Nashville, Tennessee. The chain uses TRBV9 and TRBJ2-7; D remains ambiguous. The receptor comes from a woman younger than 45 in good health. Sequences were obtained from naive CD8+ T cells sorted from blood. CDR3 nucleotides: TGTGCCAGCAGCCCCGCCGCGGTAGGATCCTACGAGCAGTACTTC. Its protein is CASSPAAVGSYEQYF.